The entry below describes one TCR beta chain. Trimming pared 1 base from V and 4 bases from J, leaving 12 bases between. CDR1 is SGHRS, CDR2 YFSETQ, per germline. CDR3 length: 14 residues. Investigators prepared the TCR beta libraries by applying iRepertoire HTBI primers and Arm-PCR of CDR3 regions. TCRdb re-called the multiplex PCR reads with MiXCR, one entry per CDR3 protein. The sample holds roughly 500,000 distinct CDR3 sequences, roughly 14% seen once. This sample is drawn from a study of regulatory T cells in long-lasting Graves disease. The wider study: Antithyroid drug intake by newly diagnosed Graves' patients had lasted under 3 months.

The time point was: newly diagnosed GD, antithyroid drugs for less than 3 months. Following extraction of RNA from PBMCs, that RNA was used to make the TCR library. The same data also went into a second study, on T cells in Graves' hyperthyroidism and ophthalmopathy. From that study: Patients were excluded because of uncontrolled infection, other autoimmune disease, pregnancy or lactation.

The sequenced sample was peripheral blood mononuclear cells (PBMCs), obtained at new diagnosis, from a patient treated with antithyroid drugs. This TCR was recovered from a man aged 25 to 45 with Graves disease. V and J are TRBV5-1 and TRBJ2-7; D possibly uses TRBD1 or TRBD2 (6 bases each). The CDR3 nucleotides read TGCGCCAGCAGCTTGAGGGGGGCCCAGTACGAGCAGTACTTC. Translated: CASSLRGAQYEQYF.